This TCR beta chain was sequenced during a study of cytomegalovirus exposure and HLA in healthy donors. The germline gives CDR1 PRHDT, CDR2 FYEKMQ (reference sequence). The CDR3 has 14 residues. The V and J ends lost 0 bases and 6 bases, in that order; junction bases with no gene match: 4. Amplification used 60 Vbeta primers and 13 Jbeta primers. This table comes from immunoSEQ multiplex PCR, and its TCRdb copy is limited to in-frame clones, with some not included. The sample holds about 94,000 clones; more than 65% are singletons and the top ten take 9% to 12%. The clonotype was recovered from a human donor in good health. Sequencing was performed on PBMCs. The chain is built from TRBV13 and TRBJ2-7; 8 bases match TRBD2. This chain's CDR3 is CASSLGGRALEQYF. The CDR3 nucleotides read TGTGCCAGCAGCTTAGGCGGGAGGGCCCTCGAGCAGTACTTC.